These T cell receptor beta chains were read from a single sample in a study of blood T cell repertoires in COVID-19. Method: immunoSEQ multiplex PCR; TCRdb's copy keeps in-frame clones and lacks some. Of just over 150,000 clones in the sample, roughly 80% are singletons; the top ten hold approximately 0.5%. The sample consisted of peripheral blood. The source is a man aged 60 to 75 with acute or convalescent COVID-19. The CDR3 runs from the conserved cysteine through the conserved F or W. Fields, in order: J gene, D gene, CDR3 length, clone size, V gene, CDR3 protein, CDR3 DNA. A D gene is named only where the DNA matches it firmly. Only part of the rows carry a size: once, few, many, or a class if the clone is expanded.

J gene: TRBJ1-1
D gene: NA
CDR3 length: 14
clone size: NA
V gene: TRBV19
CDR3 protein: CASSTYRGGTEAFF
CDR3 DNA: TGTGCCAGTAGTACCTACCGGGGGGGCACTGAAGCTTTCTTT

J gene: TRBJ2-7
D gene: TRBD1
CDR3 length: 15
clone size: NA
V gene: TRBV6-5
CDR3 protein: CASRRDRGNSYEQYF
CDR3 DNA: TGTGCCAGCAGGCGGGACAGGGGGAACTCCTACGAGCAGTACTTC

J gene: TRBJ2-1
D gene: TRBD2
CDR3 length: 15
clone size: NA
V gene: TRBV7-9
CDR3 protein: CASSLSRGGYNEQFF
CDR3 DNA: TGTGCCAGCAGCTTATCGCGGGGGGGATACAATGAGCAGTTCTTC

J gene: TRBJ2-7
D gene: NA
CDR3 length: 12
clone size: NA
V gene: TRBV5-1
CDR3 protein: CASRYDSGEQYF
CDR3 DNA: TGCGCCAGCCGCTACGACAGTGGCGAGCAGTACTTC

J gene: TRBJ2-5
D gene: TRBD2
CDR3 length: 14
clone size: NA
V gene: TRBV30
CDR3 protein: CAWSSGSTRETQYF
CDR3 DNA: TGTGCCTGGAGTAGCGGGAGTACGAGGGAGACCCAGTACTTC

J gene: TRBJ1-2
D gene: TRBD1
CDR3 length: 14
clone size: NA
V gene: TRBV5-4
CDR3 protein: CASSLGTGAIGYTF
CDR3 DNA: TGTGCCAGCAGCTTGGGGACAGGAGCTATCGGCTACACCTTC

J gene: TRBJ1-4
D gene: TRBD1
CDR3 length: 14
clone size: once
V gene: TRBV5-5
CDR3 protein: CASTPGQGREKLFF
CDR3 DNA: TGTGCCAGCACCCCGGGACAGGGGAGGGAAAAACTGTTTTTT

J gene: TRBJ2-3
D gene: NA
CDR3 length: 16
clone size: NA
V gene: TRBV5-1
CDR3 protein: CASSLGAAGPTDTQYF
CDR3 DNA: TGCGCCAGCAGCTTGGGGGCGGCAGGGCCGACAGATACGCAGTATTTT

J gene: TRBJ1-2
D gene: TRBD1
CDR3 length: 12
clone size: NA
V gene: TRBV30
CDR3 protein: CASYPGGGGYTF
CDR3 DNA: TGTGCCAGCTACCCAGGGGGAGGTGGCTACACCTTC

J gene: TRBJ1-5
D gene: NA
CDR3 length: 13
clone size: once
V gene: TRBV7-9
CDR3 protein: CASSLDSGQPQHF
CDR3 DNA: TGTGCCAGCAGCTTAGACAGTGGGCAGCCCCAGCATTTT

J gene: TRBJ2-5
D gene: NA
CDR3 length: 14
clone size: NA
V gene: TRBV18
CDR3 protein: CASSLTDRDGTQYF
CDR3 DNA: TGTGCCAGCTCACTCACCGACAGAGACGGGACCCAGTACTTC

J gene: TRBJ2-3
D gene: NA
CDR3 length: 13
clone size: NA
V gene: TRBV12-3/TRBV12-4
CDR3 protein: CASVQGGTDTQYF
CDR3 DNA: TGTGCCAGCGTCCAGGGTGGCACAGATACGCAGTATTTT

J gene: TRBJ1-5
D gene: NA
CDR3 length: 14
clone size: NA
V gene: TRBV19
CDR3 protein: CASTDRRTNQPQHF
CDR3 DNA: TGTGCCAGTACAGACAGGAGAACCAATCAGCCCCAGCATTTT

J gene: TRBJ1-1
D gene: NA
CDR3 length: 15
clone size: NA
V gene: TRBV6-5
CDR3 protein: CASGREANLVTEAFF
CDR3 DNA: TGTGCCAGCGGGAGGGAGGCTAATCTGGTGACTGAAGCTTTCTTT

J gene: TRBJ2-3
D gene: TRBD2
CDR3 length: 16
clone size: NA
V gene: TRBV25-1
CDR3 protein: CASSWEGDSSTDTQYF
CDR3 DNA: TGTGCCAGCAGTTGGGAGGGAGACAGTAGCACAGATACGCAGTATTTT

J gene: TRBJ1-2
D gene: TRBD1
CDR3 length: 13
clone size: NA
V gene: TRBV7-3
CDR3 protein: CASSSQGNYGYTF
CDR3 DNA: TGTGCCAGCAGCTCACAGGGGAACTATGGCTACACCTTC

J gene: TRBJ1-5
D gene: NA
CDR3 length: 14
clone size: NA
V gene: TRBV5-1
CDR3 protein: CASSQGNGDQPQHF
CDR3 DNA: TGCGCCAGCAGCCAGGGGAACGGCGATCAGCCCCAGCATTTT